This T cell receptor beta chain was identified in a study of T cells in Graves' hyperthyroidism and ophthalmopathy. TCR beta CDR3 regions were amplified from RNA transcripts. During a first-round RT-PCR of the TCR CDR3, the HTBI primer set was used. One entry per CDR3 protein results from TCRdb running MiXCR on the multiplex PCR reads. The sample lists a few hundred thousand distinct CDR3 sequences, approximately 15% seen once, with less than 20% in the top ten. Trimming cost V 8 bases and J 3 bases, with 11 bases left between them. The CDR3 extends over 12 amino acids. The germline V gene has CDR1 SNHLY and CDR2 FYNNEI.

The source material was blood. The gene calls are TRBV2 and TRBJ2-7; TRBD1 is a possible D gene (5 bases). This TCR was sampled from a woman aged 18-29 years with Graves' hyperthyroidism. The CDR3 region is CASQDRNYEQYF. CDR3 nucleotides: TGTGCCAGCCAAGACAGAAACTACGAGCAGTACTTC.